The 23 T cell receptor beta chains presented below share a single source sample, sequenced in a study of blood T cell repertoires in COVID-19. Sequencing used immunoSEQ multiplex PCR; TCRdb keeps in-frame clones, though not all of them. The table has 330,000 or so clones, about nine tenths seen once. Sequences were obtained from peripheral blood. These receptors were obtained from a woman aged 60-70 years with COVID-19, enrolled during active disease.

The chain recombines TRBV15 with TRBJ1-6; D not resolved. The CDR3 sequence is 15 residues long. Germline-derived CDR1 and CDR2 are LNHNV and YYDKDF (reference sequence). V was clipped by 0 bases and J by 9 bases, with 12 bases between them. The CDR3 loop reads CATSRDNSKPSPLHF. CDR3 nucleotide sequence: TGTGCCACCAGCAGAGATAACTCGAAACCTTCACCCCTCCACTTT.

Only one count was recorded for this clone. This rearrangement joins TRBV4-1 to TRBJ2-2; TRBD1 is a possible D gene (6 bases). V shed 8 bases and J shed 3 bases, with 13 bases lying between them. The CDR3 loop spans 14 amino acids. The germline gives CDR1 MGHRA, CDR2 YSYEKL. CDR3 loop: CASSRRGDTGELFF. The CDR3 nucleotides are TGCGCCAGCTCACGCAGGGGCGACACCGGGGAGCTGTTTTTT.

The chain uses TRBV9 and TRBJ1-1; D is ambiguous. The V gene's germline CDR1 is SGDLS and CDR2 YYNGEE. CDR3 size: 13 residues. The germline V and J ends were trimmed by 7 bases and 4 bases, with 14 bases remaining between them. This CDR3 reads CASGRHLATEAFF. CDR3 nucleotide sequence: TGTGCCAGCGGCCGACATTTGGCCACTGAAGCTTTCTTT.

V usage is TRBV5-1 and J usage is TRBJ2-7; perhaps TRBD2 as D (6 bases). Germline-derived CDR1 and CDR2 are SGHRS and YFSETQ. The V end was cut by 0 bases, the J end by 7 bases, with 11 bases between. The CDR3 is 13 amino acids. CDR3 loop: CASSLVGAGEQYF. The CDR3 bases are TGCGCCAGCAGCTTGGTTGGGGCGGGGGAGCAGTACTTC.

The V and J genes are TRBV5-4 and TRBJ1-1; D unclear. V was trimmed by 0 bases and J by 0 bases, leaving 9 bases between them. Germline CDR1 SGHNT, CDR2 YYREEE (reference sequence). The length of the CDR3 is 15 residues. This chain's CDR3 is CASSLAGLLNTEAFF. The CDR3 region has the DNA TGTGCCAGCAGCTTGGCAGGTCTTTTGAACACTGAAGCTTTCTTT.

This clone has only one observation. The chain combines TRBV4-2 with TRBJ1-2, with a possible D match to TRBD1 (6 bases). There are 16 residues in the CDR3. V was shortened by 3 bases and J by 0 bases, with 14 bases between the two germline ends. Germline CDR1 LGHNA, CDR2 YNFKEQ. In DNA form, the CDR3 reads TGTGCCAGCAGCCAGAGTTCAGGGGTGACTAACTATGGCTACACCTTC. Its translation is CASSQSSGVTNYGYTF.

The V call is TRBV18, the J call TRBJ2-2; 7 bases are a match to TRBD1. J was trimmed by 13 bases and V by 4 bases; bases with no gene match: 6. The CDR3 is 12 amino acids. Germline CDR1 and CDR2: KGHSH and LQKENI. CDR3 in amino acids: CASSLSGTVLFF. For the CDR3, the DNA is TGTGCCAGCTCACTCTCCGGGACAGTGCTGTTTTTT.

The J gene is TRBJ2-7, the V gene TRBV18; 8 bases fit TRBD1. Germline V CDR1 and CDR2: KGHSH, LQKENI. The CDR3 loop spans 15 amino acids. V gave up 5 bases and J gave up 6 bases; unmatched junction bases: 12. The CDR3 is CASSDGQGGGREQYF. CDR3 DNA sequence: TGTGCCAGCTCAGACGGACAGGGTGGAGGGCGCGAGCAGTACTTC.

J is TRBJ2-3 and V is TRBV11-2; 8 positions match TRBD2. CDR3 length: 17 amino acids. V lost 5 bases, J lost 6 bases, and 16 bases stayed unmatched. Germline CDR1 is SGHAT and CDR2 is FQNNGV. CDR3 in amino acids: CASSLMVAGGHGDTQYF. CDR3 DNA sequence: TGTGCCAGCAGCCTAATGGTTGCGGGGGGCCATGGGGATACGCAGTATTTT. The full variable domain, in which reference TRBV11-2 and TRBJ2-3 provide the parts outside the CDR3, is EAGVAQSPRYKIIEKRQSVAFWCNPISGHATLYWYQQILGQGPKLLIQFQNNGVVDDSQLPKDRFSAERLKGVDSTLKIQPAKLEDSAVYLCASSLMVAGGHGDTQYFGPGTRLTVL.

V is TRBV7-2 and J is TRBJ2-3, with TRBD2 matching over 12 bases. Germline V CDR1 and CDR2: SGHTA, FQGNSA. The CDR3 contains 14 residues. V gave up 8 bases and J gave up 5 bases; unmatched junction bases: 5. The DNA for the CDR3 is TGTGCCAGCGGCCCACTAGCGGGGGGAGATACGCAGTATTTT. Amino acid sequence: CASGPLAGGDTQYF. The full variable domain, with the rest looked up from reference TRBV7-2 and TRBJ2-3, is GAGVSQSPSNKVTEKGKDVELRCDPISGHTALYWYRQSLGQGLEFLIYFQGNSAPDKSGLPSDRFSAERTGGSVSTLTIQRTQQEDSAVYLCASGPLAGGDTQYFGPGTRLTVL.

J is TRBJ1-4 and V is TRBV7-9, with D perhaps matching TRBD1 (6 bases). The CDR3 runs 14 residues. Germline values: CDR1 SEHNR, CDR2 FQNEAQ (reference sequence). Trimming pared 8 bases from V and 7 bases from J, leaving 17 bases between. DNA for the CDR3: TGTGCCAGCCGCCAATTGGGGGCGGGTGAAAAACTGTTTTTT. As protein: CASRQLGAGEKLFF.

V gene TRBV7-2 combines with J gene TRBJ2-5; TRBD2 matches 7 bases. Germline lookup yields CDR1 SGHTA and CDR2 FQGNSA. The CDR3 runs to 13 residues. The ends lost 6 bases at V and 5 bases at J; junction bases unmatched: 6. CDR3 amino acids: CASSRGDRETQYF. The CDR3 coding sequence is TGTGCCAGCAGTCGGGGGGACCGGGAGACCCAGTACTTC.

The chain combines TRBV6-5 with TRBJ1-1; weak D call: TRBD1 (6 bases). The germline gives CDR1 MNHEY, CDR2 SVGAGI. V was shortened by 0 bases and J by 1 base, with 12 bases between the two germline ends. CDR3 length: 16 amino acids. The DNA of the CDR3 is TGTGCCAGCAGTTACTCCCCGACAGGTTGGAACACTGAAGCTTTCTTT. It specifies CASSYSPTGWNTEAFF.

The count of this clone is one. The chain couples TRBV6-5 to TRBJ1-3; TRBD1 matches 8 bases. Germline CDR1 and CDR2: MNHEY and SVGAGI. The V and J ends lost 0 bases and 4 bases, in that order; junction bases with no gene match: 5. The CDR3 loop spans 16 amino acids. For the CDR3, the DNA is TGTGCCAGCAGTTACTCGAACAGGGGGTGGGGAAACACCATATATTTT. Translating it yields CASSYSNRGWGNTIYF.

The chain recombines TRBV18 with TRBJ1-1, with no clear D. The CDR3 sequence is 12 residues long. V lost 2 bases, J lost 4 bases, and 5 bases lay in between. The V gene's germline CDR1 is KGHSH and CDR2 LQKENI. The CDR3 coding sequence is TGTGCCAGCTCACCAGGCAGCACTGAAGCTTTCTTT. Its protein product is CASSPGSTEAFF.

V is TRBV9 and J is TRBJ2-3; 15 bases agree with TRBD2. Trimming took 1 base from V and 6 from J; bases not matched to a gene: 6. The germline V gene has CDR1 SGDLS and CDR2 YYNGEE. The CDR3 covers 17 residues. The CDR3 protein is CASSVRTSGGVSDTQYF. The CDR3, as DNA: TGTGCCAGCAGCGTAAGGACTAGCGGGGGGGTTTCGGATACGCAGTATTTT.

The rearrangement joins TRBV4-1 to TRBJ2-7; 11 nucleotides match TRBD2. There are 21 residues in the CDR3. Trimming removed 0 bases from V and 2 bases from J; junction bases left unmatched: 18. In germline, CDR1 is MGHRA, CDR2 YSYEKL. CDR3 protein: CASSQEKTGLAAFVSTYEQYF. The CDR3 DNA follows: TGCGCCAGCAGCCAAGAGAAAACGGGACTAGCGGCTTTTGTAAGCACCTACGAGCAGTACTTC.

The rearrangement uses TRBV2 and TRBJ2-2; weak D call: TRBD2 (5 bases). There are 13 residues in the CDR3. Germline V CDR1 and CDR2: SNHLY, FYNNEI. Trimming pared 7 bases from V and 9 bases from J, leaving 15 bases between. DNA for the CDR3: TGTGCCAGCATGCGGCAGAGGGAAAGGGAGCTGTTTTTT. Translated: CASMRQRERELFF.

The rearrangement links TRBV28 to TRBJ2-7, with D maybe TRBD2 (6 bases). V lost 8 bases and J 1 base, leaving 18 bases between the germline ends. CDR3 length: 15 residues. CDR1 MDHEN and CDR2 SYDVKM come from the germline V gene. The CDR3 region is CASLPRDFLSYEQYF. In nucleotides, the CDR3 is TGTGCCAGCTTGCCCAGGGACTTCCTTTCCTACGAGCAGTACTTC.

The chain is built from TRBV7-8 and TRBJ2-1; 7 bases match TRBD2. CDR3 length: 14 residues. Germline CDR1 and CDR2: SGHVS and FQNEAQ. The V segment lost 1 base and the J segment 6 bases; nucleotides outside the gene matches: 3. The CDR3 DNA sequence: TGTGCCAGCAGCTTAGAGGTAGCGGGCAATGAGCAGTTCTTC. It encodes CASSLEVAGNEQFF.

The chain has TRBV3-1 (or the pseudogene TRBV3-2) and TRBJ1-1, with D uncertain. The CDR3 totals 14 residues. The germline V gene encodes CDR1 LGHDT and CDR2 YNNKEL (reference sequence). Trimming cost V 4 bases and J 1 base, with 10 bases left between them. The CDR3 coding sequence is TGTGCCAGCAGCCCTCGGACTGAGAACACTGAAGCTTTCTTT. Translating gives CASSPRTENTEAFF.

This chain connects TRBV7-6 to TRBJ1-1; D gene unclear. The V and J ends lost 5 bases and 0 bases respectively, with 16 bases between them. The CDR3 has 16 residues. From germline, CDR1 is SGHVS and CDR2 FNYEAQ. CDR3 DNA sequence: TGTGCCAGCAGCGCCCCCTTGGGCAGCATGAACACTGAAGCTTTCTTT. Its translation is CASSAPLGSMNTEAFF.

This chain connects TRBV5-8 to TRBJ1-4; D gene unclear. In germline, CDR1 is SGHTS, CDR2 YDEGEE. Trimming shortened V by 0 bases and J by 4 bases, and 10 bases separated the two germline ends. The CDR3 runs 15 residues. DNA for the CDR3: TGTGCCAGCAGCTTGGGGCGAGGAATTAATGAAAAACTGTTTTTT. The encoded protein is CASSLGRGINEKLFF. The variable domain in full, with the rest retrieved from reference TRBV5-8 and TRBJ1-4, is EAGVTQSPTHLIKTRGQQATLRCSPISGHTSVYWYQQALGLGLQFLLWYDEGEERNRGNFPPRFSGRQFPNYSSELNVNALELEDSALYLCASSLGRGINEKLFFGSGTQLSVL.